This T cell receptor beta chain derives from a study of blood T cell repertoires in COVID-19. Background on the study: Whether acute or convalescent, the COVID-19 samples came from the United States, Italy and Spain. T cells, B-cell-depleted T cells, or PBMCs provided the cDNA or gDNA that served as material.

This clone was observed a single time. The V gene's germline CDR1 is MNHEY and CDR2 SMNVEV (reference sequence). The CDR3 contains 15 residues. The J segment lost 7 bases and the V segment lost 5 bases, leaving 4 bases of the junction unmatched. Authors' methods: How many nucleated cells were present was estimated from reference gene primer amplification. Method: immunoSEQ multiplex PCR; TCRdb's copy keeps in-frame clones and lacks some. V, J and clone size are those of that table, while D and trimming were read from the DNA. The sample has approximately 62,000 clones, approximately 90% seen once. Material for sequencing was peripheral blood. The rearrangement joins TRBV27 to TRBJ2-1; 14 bases fit TRBD2. The sequence came from a man aged 60 to 69 with acute or convalescent COVID-19. The DNA for the CDR3 is TGTGCCAGCAGTCTCGGGACTAGCGGGAGTAATGAGCAGTTCTTC. Translated, it gives CASSLGTSGSNEQFF.